This paragraph reports one T cell receptor beta chain. Its specificity is not known. Libraries were prepared by immunoSEQ multiplex PCR; TCRdb keeps only in-frame clonotypes and omits some of them. The sample yields fewer than 85,000 clones, about 87% seen once. This entry comes from a study of OX40 agonist ivuxolimab in advanced cancers. Overall study findings and caveats: Clonal expansion in partial responders at 0.1-3.0 mg/kg ranked among the lowest. The mean number of expanded clones was higher in CD8+ T cells than in CD4+.

V was clipped by 7 bases and J by 7 bases; unmatched bases: 11. From germline, CDR1 is SGDLS and CDR2 YYNGEE. CDR3 length equals 13 residues. This chain joins TRBV9 and TRBJ2-7; 7 positions match TRBD1. This clonotype was sampled from an adult with an advanced solid tumor such as melanoma, head and neck, liver or kidney cancer. This specimen consisted of CD4+ or CD8+ T cells sorted from blood, obtained in a trial of the OX40 agonist ivuxolimab. The CDR3 nucleotides are TGTGCCAGCGCCGGGACAGCCTTTGGGGAGCAGTACTTC. Translation gives CASAGTAFGEQYF.